The 31 T cell receptor beta chains below were found in one sample sequenced in a study of cytomegalovirus exposure and HLA in healthy donors. The PCR ran on 60 Vbeta and 13 Jbeta primers. Data came from immunoSEQ multiplex PCR; TCRdb stores just in-frame clones and leaves some out. The sample lists around 200,000 clones, under 85% occurring once. The specimen sequenced was PBMCs. The origin of the receptors is a female donor in good health and CMV-seronegative.

This clone was counted between two and nine times. This sequence joins TRBV5-1 and TRBJ2-3; D possibly corresponds to TRBD2 (6 bases). Per the germline V gene, CDR1 is SGHRS and CDR2 is YFSETQ. V was pared by 1 base and J by 1 base, with 16 bases between. This CDR3 contains 17 residues. The CDR3, as DNA: TGCGCCAGCAGCTTGTACGGGGAGGAGAGCGGCACAGATACGCAGTATTTT. This sequence encodes CASSLYGEESGTDTQYF.

V usage is TRBV27 and J usage is TRBJ2-3; tentatively, D is TRBD1 (5 bases). The length of the CDR3 is 14 residues. Trimming left V 1 base short and J 6 bases short, with 11 bases between. Germline V gene lookup returns CDR1 MNHEY and CDR2 SMNVEV (reference sequence). The CDR3 DNA reads as TGTGCCAGCAGTTTATGGGGCTCAGAGGATACGCAGTATTTT. Amino acid sequence: CASSLWGSEDTQYF.

The chain joins TRBV27 to TRBJ2-3; the match to TRBD2 covers 9 bases. The CDR3 covers 16 residues. The germline V gene has CDR1 MNHEY and CDR2 SMNVEV (reference sequence). Unmatched junction bases numbered 10, after V lost 5 bases and J lost 4 bases. The CDR3 region is CASSVASGASSDTQYF. DNA for the CDR3: TGTGCCAGCAGTGTCGCTAGCGGGGCTTCATCAGATACGCAGTATTTT.

The gene calls are TRBV29-1 and TRBJ1-1; D gene ambiguous. CDR1 SQVTM and CDR2 ANQGSEA come from the germline V gene. The V end lost 1 base, the J end lost 4 bases, and 10 bases lay between the germline ends. The CDR3 is made up of 13 amino acids. CDR3 protein: CSVEALAGTEAFF. In nucleotides, the CDR3 is TGCAGCGTTGAAGCCTTGGCGGGCACTGAAGCTTTCTTT.

The CDR3, as DNA: TGTGCCACCAGCACCTCTTCCCCTAGCGGGAGACCACAAGAGACCCAGTACTTC. Residues: CATSTSSPSGRPQETQYF. The chain carries TRBV15 and TRBJ2-5; 10 bases map to TRBD2. The CDR3 is 18 amino acids. From germline, CDR1 is LNHNV and CDR2 YYDKDF (reference sequence). V shed 4 bases and J 2 bases; nucleotides not matched to a gene: 13.

V usage is TRBV9 and J usage is TRBJ2-1; 12 bases fit TRBD2. The V gene's germline CDR1 is SGDLS and CDR2 YYNGEE. Germline trimming cut 3 bases from V and 10 bases from J; bases unmatched to any gene: 8. The CDR3 is 15 residues long. The CDR3 sequence: CASSGKLAGGGEQFF. The CDR3, as DNA: TGTGCCAGCAGCGGGAAACTAGCGGGAGGCGGGGAGCAGTTCTTC.

The chain combines TRBV6-4 with TRBJ1-2; D not resolved. The V gene lost 7 bases and the J gene lost 7 bases, with 22 bases spanning the gap. The germline CDR1 and CDR2 sequences are MRHNA and SNTAGT. This CDR3 region has 15 residues. The chain's CDR3 is CASTRYMNSPGGYTF. Written as DNA, the CDR3 is TGTGCCAGCACCCGATATATGAATAGCCCGGGTGGCTACACCTTC.

V is TRBV5-6 and J is TRBJ2-1; the D is unclear. The CDR3 loop spans 15 amino acids. Germline CDR1 reads SGHDT; CDR2 reads YYEEEE. V was cut by 0 bases and J by 7 bases, with 14 bases left in between. CDR3 protein: CASSLGAPTANEQFF. In DNA, the CDR3 is TGTGCCAGCAGCTTGGGGGCTCCCACAGCTAATGAGCAGTTCTTC.

This clone showed up just once. The V gene is TRBV4-1, the J gene TRBJ1-2; 7 bases map to TRBD1. J was trimmed by 6 bases and V by 8 bases; bases with no gene match: 15. This CDR3 is built from 15 residues. Germline lookup yields CDR1 MGHRA and CDR2 YSYEKL. Here the CDR3 reads CASSMQNTGVDGYTF. CDR3 in DNA: TGCGCCAGCTCCATGCAGAACACAGGGGTAGATGGCTACACCTTC.

The J gene is TRBJ1-1, the V gene TRBV28; maybe TRBD1 (5 bases). The germline V gene has CDR1 MDHEN and CDR2 SYDVKM. With 3 bases removed from V and 1 base from J, the gap between germline ends came to 9 bases. This CDR3 has 14 amino acids. The CDR3 DNA follows: TGTGCCAGCAGTTTGGGGCGTCCGAACACTGAAGCTTTCTTT. It yields the protein CASSLGRPNTEAFF.

This clone appeared a few times. The chain employs TRBV5-6 and TRBJ2-4, with 11 bases matching TRBD2. The CDR3 has 16 amino acids. With 0 bases clipped from V and 5 bases from J, the junction kept 4 bases outside the gene matches. Germline V gives CDR1 SGHDT, CDR2 YYEEEE. CDR3 sequence reads: CASSLGLAGGENIQYF. The CDR3 nucleotides are TGTGCCAGCAGCTTGGGGCTAGCGGGGGGTGAAAACATTCAGTACTTC.

V usage is TRBV27 and J usage is TRBJ1-1, with D maybe TRBD1 (5 bases). Germline CDR1 and CDR2: MNHEY and SMNVEV (reference sequence). V lost 3 bases and J 3 bases, leaving 11 bases between the germline ends. The CDR3 is 14 residues long. The CDR3 loop reads CASSLNGGDTEAFF. The CDR3 DNA is TGTGCCAGCAGTTTGAACGGAGGGGACACTGAAGCTTTCTTT.

The chain couples TRBV6-5 to TRBJ2-7; 8 bases match TRBD2. The J segment lost 3 bases and the V segment lost 4 bases, leaving 5 bases of the junction unmatched. The CDR3 runs to 14 residues. The germline CDR1 and CDR2 sequences are MNHEY and SVGAGI. CDR3 in amino acids: CASSSGLDIYEQYF. The CDR3 nucleotides read TGTGCCAGCAGTTCGGGACTAGATATCTACGAGCAGTACTTC.

The chain recombines TRBV5-6 with TRBJ2-5, with 10 bases aligning to TRBD1. Trimming at V came to 4 bases and at J to 7 bases, leaving 7 bases not matched to a gene. Germline-derived CDR1 and CDR2 are SGHDT and YYEEEE. This CDR3 region has 14 residues. CDR3 protein: CASSRQGARGTQYF. CDR3 bases: TGTGCCAGCAGCCGACAGGGGGCGCGGGGGACCCAGTACTTC.

The chain uses TRBV5-1 and TRBJ2-3; the D gene is possibly TRBD2 (5 bases). This CDR3 has 14 amino acids. CDR1 is SGHRS and CDR2 is YFSETQ in the germline V gene. V shed 1 base and J shed 5 bases, with 11 bases lying between them. CDR3 in amino acids: CASSLPEREDTQYF. The DNA for the CDR3 is TGCGCCAGCAGCTTGCCCGAACGGGAAGATACGCAGTATTTT. Variable domain in full (rest from reference TRBV5-1 and TRBJ2-3): KAGVTQTPRYLIKTRGQQVTLSCSPISGHRSVSWYQQTPGQGLQFLFEYFSETQRNKGNFPGRFSGRQFSNSRSEMNVSTLELGDSALYLCASSLPEREDTQYFGPGTRLTVL.

The rearrangement links TRBV9 to TRBJ2-5, with a weak D call TRBD1 (6 bases). Germline lookup yields CDR1 SGDLS and CDR2 YYNGEE. Trimming stripped 6 bases from V and 0 bases from J, with 18 bases between. The CDR3 has 16 residues. The CDR3 here is CASTLGTGTYQETQYF. CDR3 in DNA: TGTGCCAGCACCCTAGGAACCGGGACATACCAAGAGACCCAGTACTTC.

This rearrangement joins TRBV7-3 to TRBJ1-6; TRBD1 matches 7 bases. In germline, CDR1 is SGHTA, CDR2 FQGTGA. The CDR3 totals 14 residues. J gave up 5 bases and V 5 bases, and 3 bases lay outside the gene matches. CDR3 loop: CASSADRDNSPLHF. DNA for the CDR3: TGTGCCAGCAGCGCTGACAGGGATAATTCACCCCTCCACTTT.

The chain employs TRBV28 and TRBJ1-1; the D gene is possibly TRBD1 (5 bases). CDR3 length equals 15 residues. With 7 bases removed from V and 0 bases from J, the gap between germline ends came to 15 bases. Germline assignment: CDR1 MDHEN and CDR2 SYDVKM. The CDR3 region is CASTGRGTMNTEAFF. CDR3 sequence (DNA): TGTGCCAGCACCGGGAGGGGTACAATGAACACTGAAGCTTTCTTT.

The genes are TRBV5-4 and TRBJ2-4, with D possibly TRBD1 on 5 matching bases. CDR3 length equals 14 residues. The germline V gene has CDR1 SGHNT and CDR2 YYREEE (reference sequence). V dropped 0 bases and J dropped 9 bases, with 13 bases sitting between them. CDR3 protein: CASSLEPGQGIQYF. In DNA, the CDR3 is TGTGCCAGCAGCTTGGAGCCAGGTCAGGGCATTCAGTACTTC.

With regard to this clone: The germline gene is not matched at one end of the junction; a read error may be the cause. This sequence joins TRBV29-1 and TRBJ2-5, with 10 bases matching TRBD2. The CDR3 totals 15 residues. The germline V gene encodes CDR1 SQVTM and CDR2 ANQGSEA. The CDR3 sequence: CSVEDLAGVGEAQYF. CDR3 bases: TGCAGCGTTGAAGACCTAGCGGGAGTGGGAGAGGCCCAGTACTTC.

This chain connects TRBV7-2 to TRBJ2-5; 7 bases align to TRBD2. CDR3 length equals 16 residues. The V gene end was trimmed by 5 bases and the J gene end by 2 bases; junction bases not matched to a gene: 11. Germline V gives CDR1 SGHTA, CDR2 FQGNSA. The CDR3 reads CASSPPLSGRQETQYF. DNA of the CDR3: TGTGCCAGCAGCCCACCTCTTAGCGGGCGACAAGAGACCCAGTACTTC.

The V call is TRBV28, the J call TRBJ1-5, with D hard to call. The CDR3 totals 12 residues. Looked up from germline, CDR1 is MDHEN and CDR2 is SYDVKM. This chain's CDR3 is CASFQPGQPQHF. For the CDR3, the DNA is TGTGCTTCCTTCCAGCCGGGACAGCCCCAGCATTTT. The full variable domain, completed using reference TRBV28 and TRBJ1-5, is DVKVTQSSRYLVKRTGEKVFLECVQDMDHENMFWYRQDPGLGLRLIYFSYDVKMKEKGDIPEGYSVSREKKERFSLILESASTNQTSMYLCASFQPGQPQHFGDGTRLSIL.

A few counts support this clone. This chain joins TRBV28 and TRBJ2-7; no reliable D call. The V end lost 3 bases, the J end lost 4 bases, and 4 bases lay between the germline ends. Germline CDR1 is MDHEN and CDR2 is SYDVKM. CDR3 length: 11 amino acids. DNA of the CDR3: TGTGCCAGCAGTTTTATATACGAGCAGTACTTC. Its translation: CASSFIYEQYF. The whole variable domain, remainder taken from reference TRBV28 and TRBJ2-7, is DVKVTQSSRYLVKRTGEKVFLECVQDMDHENMFWYRQDPGLGLRLIYFSYDVKMKEKGDIPEGYSVSREKKERFSLILESASTNQTSMYLCASSFIYEQYFGPGTRLTVT.

The chain uses TRBV5-1 and TRBJ2-5, with D tentatively TRBD1 (6 bases). The CDR3 is made up of 15 amino acids. Trimming took 3 bases from V and 2 from J, leaving 14 bases between them. The germline V gene has CDR1 SGHRS and CDR2 YFSETQ. CDR3 nucleotide sequence: TGCGCCAGCAGCTGGACAGCGTCGGAACAAGAGACCCAGTACTTC. This gives the protein CASSWTASEQETQYF.

The chain uses TRBV19 and TRBJ1-3; the match to TRBD1 covers 8 bases. Per germline, CDR1 LNHDA and CDR2 SQIVND (reference sequence). Trimming cost V 3 bases and J 4 bases; bases outside gene matches: 8. This CDR3 has 16 amino acids. The CDR3 DNA reads TGTGCCAGTAGTATTGCCCAGGGGGCGAGAGGAAACACCATATATTTT. This gives the protein CASSIAQGARGNTIYF. Drawing the rest from reference TRBV19 and TRBJ1-3, the complete variable domain is DGGITQSPKYLFRKEGQNVTLSCEQNLNHDAMYWYRQDPGQGLRLIYYSQIVNDFQKGDIAEGYSVSREKKESFPLTVTSAQKNPTAFYLCASSIAQGARGNTIYFGEGSWLTVV.

The V gene is TRBV7-7, the J gene TRBJ1-1; tentative D call: TRBD1 (6 bases). Germline loops: CDR1 SSHAT, CDR2 FNYEAQ (reference sequence). The CDR3 has 15 amino acids. V was trimmed by 4 bases and J by 3 bases, leaving 15 bases between them. The CDR3 nucleotides are TGTGCCAGCAGCTCCAGATTACAGGGAGACACTGAAGCTTTCTTT. Amino acid sequence: CASSSRLQGDTEAFF.

The rearrangement uses TRBV10-1 and TRBJ2-3, with 7 bases identical to TRBD1. Germline V gene lookup returns CDR1 WNHNN and CDR2 SYGVQD (reference sequence). Trimming at V came to 3 bases and at J to 3 bases, leaving 3 bases not matched to a gene. The CDR3 has 14 amino acids. This CDR3 is CASSEATGTDTQYF. In DNA form, the CDR3 reads TGCGCCAGCAGTGAAGCGACAGGGACAGATACGCAGTATTTT.

The chain combines TRBV28 with TRBJ2-3; D is undetermined. V shed 5 bases and J shed 4 bases, with 7 bases lying between them. Germline CDR1 and CDR2: MDHEN and SYDVKM. CDR3 size: 12 residues. In DNA, the CDR3 is TGTGCCAGCAGTCCGCAGTCAGATACGCAGTATTTT. Protein: CASSPQSDTQYF.

The chain links TRBV18 to TRBJ2-3; 7 nucleotides align to TRBD2. The CDR3 runs 15 residues. J was trimmed by 0 bases and V by 6 bases; bases with no gene match: 6. CDR1 is KGHSH and CDR2 is LQKENI in the germline V gene. In DNA, the CDR3 is TGTGCCAGCTCGGGGACTACATCTAGCACAGATACGCAGTATTTT. This codes for CASSGTTSSTDTQYF.

The V and J genes are TRBV9 and TRBJ1-1, with TRBD1 matching 8 bases. The germline V gene encodes CDR1 SGDLS and CDR2 YYNGEE. This CDR3 region has 14 residues. Losses at the gene ends were 3 bases for V and 4 bases for J; bases not matched to a gene: 5. CDR3 in amino acids: CASSAQGAPTEAFF. CDR3 bases: TGTGCCAGCAGCGCCCAGGGGGCGCCCACTGAAGCTTTCTTT.

This chain uses TRBV11-3 with TRBJ1-1; a possible D gene is TRBD1 (5 bases). Germline V gene sequence: CDR1 SGHNT, CDR2 YENEEA. The CDR3 runs 12 residues. V dropped 4 bases and J dropped 11 bases, with 14 bases sitting between them. The chain's CDR3 is CASSSRGGRAFF. In DNA form, the CDR3 reads TGTGCCAGCAGCTCCCGGGGGGGAAGGGCTTTCTTT.